Listed below are T cell receptor beta chains from one sample, sequenced in a study of T cells in Graves' hyperthyroidism and ophthalmopathy. TCRdb reanalysed the multiplex PCR reads using MiXCR and keeps one entry per CDR3 protein. Of some 360,000 distinct CDR3 sequences listed, around 14% are singletons. The specimen sequenced was blood. All receptors derive from a woman aged 55-69 years with Graves' hyperthyroidism. CDR3s include the opening cysteine and the closing phenylalanine or tryptophan. The D gene is left open where the match is weak. Clone size is given for some rows only: seen once, a few or many times, or a class if the clone is expanded.

d_gene: NA; abundance: few; v_gene: TRBV10-3; j_gene: TRBJ2-1; CDR3aa: CAISGRGTSEHNEQFF; CDR3nt: TGTGCCATCAGTGGAAGAGGAACTAGTGAGCACAATGAGCAGTTCTTC
d_gene: TRBD2; abundance: many; v_gene: TRBV2; j_gene: TRBJ2-1; CDR3aa: CARSSGGEQFF; CDR3nt: TGTGCCAGGAGTAGCGGGGGGGAGCAGTTCTTC
d_gene: NA; abundance: NA; v_gene: TRBV3-1; j_gene: TRBJ2-2; CDR3aa: CASSPLLTGITGELFF; CDR3nt: TGTGCCAGCAGCCCCTTACTAACGGGAATTACCGGGGAGCTGTTTTTT
d_gene: TRBD2; abundance: many; v_gene: TRBV3-1; j_gene: TRBJ2-7; CDR3aa: CASSQDRGSGRGFDEQYF; CDR3nt: TGTGCCAGCAGCCAAGATCGAGGGAGCGGGAGGGGTTTTGACGAGCAGTACTTC
d_gene: TRBD2; abundance: NA; v_gene: TRBV2; j_gene: TRBJ2-1; CDR3aa: CASSERLAGGYEQFF; CDR3nt: TGTGCCAGCAGTGAGCGGCTAGCGGGAGGCTATGAGCAGTTCTTC
d_gene: NA; abundance: many; v_gene: TRBV2; j_gene: TRBJ2-2; CDR3aa: CASSGSSLRTGELFF; CDR3nt: TGTGCCAGCAGTGGGTCTTCGCTCCGGACCGGGGAGCTGTTTTTT
d_gene: TRBD1; abundance: NA; v_gene: TRBV10-3; j_gene: TRBJ2-3; CDR3aa: CAIRGTGTTDTQYF; CDR3nt: TGTGCCATCAGGGGGACAGGGACCACAGATACGCAGTATTTT
d_gene: NA; abundance: many; v_gene: TRBV3-1; j_gene: TRBJ2-7; CDR3aa: CASSQDTGEQYF; CDR3nt: TGTGCCAGCAGCCAAGATACTGGCGAGCAGTACTTC
d_gene: NA; abundance: many; v_gene: TRBV9; j_gene: TRBJ2-2; CDR3aa: CASSVGWDTGELFF; CDR3nt: TGTGCCAGCAGCGTAGGGTGGGACACCGGGGAGCTGTTTTTT
d_gene: NA; abundance: many; v_gene: TRBV4-1; j_gene: TRBJ1-1; CDR3aa: CASSQRQGMNTEAFF; CDR3nt: TGCGCCAGCAGCCAAAGGCAGGGCATGAACACTGAAGCTTTCTTT
d_gene: TRBD1; abundance: many; v_gene: TRBV11-3; j_gene: TRBJ2-7; CDR3aa: CASSSTGEWRVAYEQYF; CDR3nt: TGTGCCAGCAGCTCTACAGGGGAATGGCGGGTCGCCTACGAGCAGTACTTC
d_gene: NA; abundance: many; v_gene: TRBV30; j_gene: TRBJ1-2; CDR3aa: CAWTQAFGYTF; CDR3nt: TGTGCCTGGACGCAAGCGTTTGGCTACACCTTC
d_gene: TRBD2; abundance: few; v_gene: TRBV28; j_gene: TRBJ2-4; CDR3aa: CASKGLAGGFGAKNIQYF; CDR3nt: TGTGCCAGCAAGGGACTAGCGGGAGGGTTCGGGGCCAAAAACATTCAGTACTTC
d_gene: NA; abundance: few; v_gene: TRBV6-2/TRBV6-3; j_gene: TRBJ2-2; CDR3aa: CASSYLATGELFF; CDR3nt: TGTGCCAGCAGTTACCTGGCCACCGGGGAGCTGTTTTTT